The source of this T cell receptor beta chain is a study of shared clonotypes between healthy human individuals (TCRdb year 2020). At the level of the whole study: A few men and a couple of women, aged 18 to 49 years, made up the cohort. For each donor, CD4 naive and CD4 memory were each run on three plates, CD8 naive on two plates, and CD8 memory on one plate. To estimate repertoire size and how much clonotypes are shared between individuals, the study performed deep sequencing of blood TCR repertoires from about 5 healthy adults. To increase sequencing depth and limit assay-specific biases, TCR repertoire library preparation and sequencing were carried out by different laboratories using diverse techniques. Between about 0.8 and 9 billion PBMCs per donor were obtained by leukapheresis. Overall study results and their limits: Incomplete sequencing was indicated by rarefaction of sorted-subset datasets, despite the large sequencing depth. Pairwise subsampling led to the expectation that sequencing depth would affect the degree of clonotype sharing among donors. Sampling was limited to blood, and TCR repertoires in tissue likely differ from TCR repertoires in blood. Larger estimated clonotype richness was generally found for naive subsets than for memory subsets. When several donors were compared, the shared fraction of clonotypes was approximately 5% for naive CD4, approximately 3.5% for naive CD8, about 2.5% for memory CD4, and roughly 0.4% for memory CD8. Higher generation probabilities were observed for clonotypes shared by all four sorted-subset donors than for non-shared clonotypes. The genetic and exposure-history diversity represented was limited by the small number of donors.

The cysteine opens and the phenylalanine closes a CDR3 of 14 amino acids. CDR3 DNA is the only sequence kept; it has 42 bases, read in frame from the first base. From a lookup of the germline V gene, CDR1 and CDR2 are SGDLS and YYNGEE. V lost 6 bases and J lost 8 bases, and the count of bases not matched to a germline gene is 8. The donors were healthy, HIV-negative adults who had no recently reported acute infections or vaccinations. Only Caucasian adults living in Nashville, Tennessee, USA were represented among the donors. CD4+ T cells were enriched through magnetic negative selection, after which naive cells were positively selected on CD45RA and the remaining negative fraction served as the memory subset. Blood was obtained by leukapheresis, after which PBMCs were separated by Ficoll-Histopaque density gradient centrifugation and cryopreserved in liquid nitrogen vapor phase. Purity and quantity of every magnetically sorted T cell population were checked by analytical flow cytometry. Each sorted fraction had its genomic DNA isolated and then quantified by UV absorbance on a Nanodrop 2000c.

Using the deep immunoSEQ assay, TCR CDR3 regions were amplified from genomic DNA by multiplex PCR. Genomic DNA extracted from each cell subset was distributed evenly over all wells of several immunoSEQ 96-well plates, and each plate served as one replicate. For sorted subsets, about 200 ng genomic DNA, equal to 30,000 or so T cell genomes, was loaded into each replicate PCR. The purified libraries were quantified using a Qubit 3.0 fluorometer, sized with a Bioanalyzer 2100, and then quantified again using the KAPA Library Quantification kit. Every immunoSEQ 96-well plate was sequenced on a dedicated single-read 150-cycle Illumina NextSeq 550 flow cell. The authors' pipeline ran thus. Because the immunoSEQ output included only junctional sequences and no quality scores, the filtering could not be the same as the filtering used for full-length reads. To assign V/J genes and CDR3, sequences were annotated using PyIR, a Python wrapper for IgBLAST v1.9, with IMGT germline references. Reads were removed for weak V/J assignments (E-value above 1e-6), missing CDR3, stop codons, out-of-frame junctions, or ambiguous translated residues. V3J clonotypes were defined as sequences sharing an identical inferred V gene, J gene, and CDR3 amino acid sequence. To compute the percentage overlap between repertoires, the number of shared unique clonotypes was divided by the size of the smaller repertoire. Three approaches were used to assess repertoire richness: RTK rarefaction, the Chao1 estimator, and Recon v2.1 estimates of unobserved clonotypes. For all TCRbeta clonotypes obtained by the gDNA method from a few donors, generation probabilities were computed with OLGA. TCRdb obtained this table from immuneACCESS and retained in-frame rearrangements with V and J assigned. These tables miss some clones; where compared with another copy, unresolved V genes account for less than half of the shortfall, and the remainder is unexplained. The DNA was the basis for D and trimming; V, J and clone size are from that table. This sample lists a few million clones; 95% were detected once. Approximately 0.13% of the sample is held by the ten biggest clonotypes.

For this clone: Its antigen is still unknown. Base quality data are lacking; no much larger clone is found one base away.

The sequencing input was naive CD4+ T cells sorted from blood. The cell subset or site label, read with the paper, signifies: CD45RA+ positively selected. The TCR was taken from a man aged 18 to 30 in good health. The sequence links TRBV9 to TRBJ1-6; 7 bases in the middle match TRBD1. The CDR3 is CASNRQGSDSPLHF. The nucleotide sequence reads TGTGCCAGCAACAGACAGGGCTCCGATTCACCCCTCCACTTT.